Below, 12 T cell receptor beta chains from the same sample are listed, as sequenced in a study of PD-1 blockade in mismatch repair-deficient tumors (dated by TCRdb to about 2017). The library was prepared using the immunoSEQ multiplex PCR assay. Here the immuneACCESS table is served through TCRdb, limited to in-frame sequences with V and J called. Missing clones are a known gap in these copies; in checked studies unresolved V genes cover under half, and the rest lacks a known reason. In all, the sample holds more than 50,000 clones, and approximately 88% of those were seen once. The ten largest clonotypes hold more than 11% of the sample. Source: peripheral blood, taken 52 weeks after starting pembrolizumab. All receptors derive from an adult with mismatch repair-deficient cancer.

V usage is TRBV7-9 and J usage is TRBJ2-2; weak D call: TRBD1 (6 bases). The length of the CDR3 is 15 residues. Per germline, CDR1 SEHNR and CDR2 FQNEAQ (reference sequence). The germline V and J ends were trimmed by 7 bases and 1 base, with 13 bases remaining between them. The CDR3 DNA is TGTGCCAGCATGAGGACAGCGATGAACACCGGGGAGCTGTTTTTT. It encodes CASMRTAMNTGELFF.

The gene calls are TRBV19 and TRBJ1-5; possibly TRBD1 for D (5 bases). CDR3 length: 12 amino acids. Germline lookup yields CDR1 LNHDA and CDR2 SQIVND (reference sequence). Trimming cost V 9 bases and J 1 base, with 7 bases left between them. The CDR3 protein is CASGQSNQPQHF. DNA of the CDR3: TGTGCCAGCGGACAAAGCAATCAGCCCCAGCATTTT.

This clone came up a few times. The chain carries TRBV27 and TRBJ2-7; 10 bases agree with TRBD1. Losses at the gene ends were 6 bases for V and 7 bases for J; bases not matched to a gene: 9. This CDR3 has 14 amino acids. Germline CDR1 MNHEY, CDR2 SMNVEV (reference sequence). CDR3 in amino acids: CASSPAGQGREQYF. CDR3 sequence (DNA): TGTGCCAGCAGCCCGGCGGGACAGGGGAGAGAGCAGTACTTC.

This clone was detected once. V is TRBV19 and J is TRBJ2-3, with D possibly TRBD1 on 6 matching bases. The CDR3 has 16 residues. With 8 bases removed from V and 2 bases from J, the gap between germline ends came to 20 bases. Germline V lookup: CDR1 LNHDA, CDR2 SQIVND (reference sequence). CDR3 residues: CASSPGLTGSTDTQYF. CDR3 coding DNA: TGTGCCAGTTCACCTGGGCTGACAGGATCCACAGATACGCAGTATTTT.

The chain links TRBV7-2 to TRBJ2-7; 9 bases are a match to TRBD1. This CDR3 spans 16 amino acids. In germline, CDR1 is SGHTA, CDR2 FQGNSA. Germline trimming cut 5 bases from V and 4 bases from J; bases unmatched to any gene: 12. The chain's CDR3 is CASSATQGAGWYEQYF. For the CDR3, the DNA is TGTGCCAGCAGCGCAACACAGGGGGCCGGGTGGTACGAGCAGTACTTC.

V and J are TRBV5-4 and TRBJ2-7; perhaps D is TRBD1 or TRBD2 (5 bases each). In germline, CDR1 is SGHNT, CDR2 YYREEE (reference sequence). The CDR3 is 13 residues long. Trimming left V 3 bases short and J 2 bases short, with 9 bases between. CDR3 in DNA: TGTGCCAGCAGCTGGGGGTCGGCCTACGAGCAGTACTTC. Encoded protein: CASSWGSAYEQYF.

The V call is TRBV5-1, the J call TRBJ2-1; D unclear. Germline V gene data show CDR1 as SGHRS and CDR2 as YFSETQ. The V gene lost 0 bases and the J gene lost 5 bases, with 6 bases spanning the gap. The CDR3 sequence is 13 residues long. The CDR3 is CASSLGRDNEQFF. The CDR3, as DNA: TGCGCCAGCAGCTTGGGTCGGGACAATGAGCAGTTCTTC.

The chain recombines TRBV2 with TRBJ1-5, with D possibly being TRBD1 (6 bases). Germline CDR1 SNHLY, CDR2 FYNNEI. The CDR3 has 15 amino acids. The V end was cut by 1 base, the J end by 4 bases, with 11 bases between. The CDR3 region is CASSEGDRTNQPQHF. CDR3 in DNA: TGTGCCAGCAGTGAAGGTGACAGGACGAATCAGCCCCAGCATTTT.

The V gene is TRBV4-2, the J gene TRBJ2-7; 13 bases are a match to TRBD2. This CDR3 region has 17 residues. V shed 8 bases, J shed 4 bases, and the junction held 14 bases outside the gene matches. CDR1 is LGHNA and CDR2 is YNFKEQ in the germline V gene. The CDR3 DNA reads TGTGCCAGCGGACCGATTGCCGGGACTAGCGGGAAGTACGAGCAGTACTTC. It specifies CASGPIAGTSGKYEQYF.

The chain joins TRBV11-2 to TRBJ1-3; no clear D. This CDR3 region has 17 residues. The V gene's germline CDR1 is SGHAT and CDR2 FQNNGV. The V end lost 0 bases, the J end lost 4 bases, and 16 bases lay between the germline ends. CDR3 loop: CASSLDALSRAGNTIYF. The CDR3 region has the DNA TGTGCCAGCAGCTTAGATGCGTTGTCGAGAGCAGGAAACACCATATATTTT.

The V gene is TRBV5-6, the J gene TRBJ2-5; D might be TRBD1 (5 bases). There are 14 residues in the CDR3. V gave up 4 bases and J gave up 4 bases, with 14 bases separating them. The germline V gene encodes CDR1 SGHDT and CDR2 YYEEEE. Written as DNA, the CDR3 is TGTGCCAGCAGCATTAATGCCAGGGTAGAGACCCAGTACTTC. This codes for CASSINARVETQYF.

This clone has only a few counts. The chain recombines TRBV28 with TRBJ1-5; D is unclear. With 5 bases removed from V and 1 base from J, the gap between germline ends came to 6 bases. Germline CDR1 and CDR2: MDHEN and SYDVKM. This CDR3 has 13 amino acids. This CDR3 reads CASSPVSNQPQHF. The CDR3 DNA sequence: TGTGCCAGCAGTCCAGTCAGCAATCAGCCCCAGCATTTT.